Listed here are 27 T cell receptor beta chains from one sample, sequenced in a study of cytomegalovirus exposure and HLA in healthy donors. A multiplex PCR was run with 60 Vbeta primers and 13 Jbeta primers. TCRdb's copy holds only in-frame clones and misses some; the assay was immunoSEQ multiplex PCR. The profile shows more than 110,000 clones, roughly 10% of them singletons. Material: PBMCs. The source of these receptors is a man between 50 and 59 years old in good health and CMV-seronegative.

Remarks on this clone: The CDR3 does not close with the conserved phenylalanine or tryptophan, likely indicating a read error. CDR3 region: CAQGGRETEAFL. The CDR3 DNA reads TGTGCCCAGGGCGGGAGGGAAACTGAAGCTTTCTTG. The chain has TRBV30 and TRBJ1-1, with a possible D match to TRBD1 (5 bases). V was clipped by 8 bases and J by 5 bases, with 15 bases between them. This CDR3 has 12 amino acids. Germline assignment: CDR1 GTSNPN and CDR2 SVGIG (reference sequence).

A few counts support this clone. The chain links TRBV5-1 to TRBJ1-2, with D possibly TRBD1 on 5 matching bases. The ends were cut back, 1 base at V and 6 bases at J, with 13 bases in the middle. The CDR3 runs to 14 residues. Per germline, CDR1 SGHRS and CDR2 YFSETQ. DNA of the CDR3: TGCGCCAGCAGCTTGCAGGGCGCTTTGGATGGCTACACCTTC. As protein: CASSLQGALDGYTF. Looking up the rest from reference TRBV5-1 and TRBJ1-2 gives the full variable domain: KAGVTQTPRYLIKTRGQQVTLSCSPISGHRSVSWYQQTPGQGLQFLFEYFSETQRNKGNFPGRFSGRQFSNSRSEMNVSTLELGDSALYLCASSLQGALDGYTFGSGTRLTVV.

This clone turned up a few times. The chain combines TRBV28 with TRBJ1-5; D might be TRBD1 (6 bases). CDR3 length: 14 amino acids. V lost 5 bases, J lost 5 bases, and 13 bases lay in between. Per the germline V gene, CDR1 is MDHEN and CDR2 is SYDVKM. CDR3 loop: CASSNGGHDQPQHF. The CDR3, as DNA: TGTGCCAGCAGTAATGGGGGACACGATCAGCCCCAGCATTTT.

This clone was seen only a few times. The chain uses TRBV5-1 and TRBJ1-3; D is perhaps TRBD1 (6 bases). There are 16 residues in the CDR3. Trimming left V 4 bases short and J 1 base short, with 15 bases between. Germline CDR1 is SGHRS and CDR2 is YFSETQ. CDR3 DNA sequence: TGCGCCAGCAGCCCGAAGGGGGTCGGTTCTGGAAACACCATATATTTT. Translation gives CASSPKGVGSGNTIYF. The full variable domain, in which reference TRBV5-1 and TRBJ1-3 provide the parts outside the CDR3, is KAGVTQTPRYLIKTRGQQVTLSCSPISGHRSVSWYQQTPGQGLQFLFEYFSETQRNKGNFPGRFSGRQFSNSRSEMNVSTLELGDSALYLCASSPKGVGSGNTIYFGEGSWLTVV.

The CDR3: CASSDLGLAAANEKLFF. The CDR3 nucleotides read TGTGCCAGCAGTGACCTCGGTTTAGCTGCGGCTAATGAAAAACTGTTTTTT. The chain employs TRBV6-1 and TRBJ1-4; the D is unclear. The CDR3 extends over 17 amino acids. Trimming took off 3 bases at V and 3 bases at J, with 17 bases between the two ends. Germline V gene sequence: CDR1 MNHNS, CDR2 SASEGT.

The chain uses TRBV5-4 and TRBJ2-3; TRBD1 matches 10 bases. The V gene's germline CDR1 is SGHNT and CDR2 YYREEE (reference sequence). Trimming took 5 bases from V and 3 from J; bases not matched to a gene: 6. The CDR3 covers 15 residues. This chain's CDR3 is CASRYGTGETDTQYF. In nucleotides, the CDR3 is TGTGCCAGCAGGTACGGGACAGGGGAAACAGATACGCAGTATTTT.

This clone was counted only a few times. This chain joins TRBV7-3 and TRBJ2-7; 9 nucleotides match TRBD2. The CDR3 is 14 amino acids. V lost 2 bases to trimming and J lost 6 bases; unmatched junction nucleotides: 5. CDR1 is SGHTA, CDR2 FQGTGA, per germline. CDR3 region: CASSLGGRASEQYF. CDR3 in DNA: TGTGCCAGCAGCTTAGGCGGGAGGGCCTCCGAGCAGTACTTC.

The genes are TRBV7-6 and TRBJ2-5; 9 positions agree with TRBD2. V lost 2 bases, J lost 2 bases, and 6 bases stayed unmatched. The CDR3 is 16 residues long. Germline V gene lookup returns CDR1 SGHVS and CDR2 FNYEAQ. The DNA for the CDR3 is TGTGCCAGCAGCTTATTAGCGGGAGCGGGGCAAGAGACCCAGTACTTC. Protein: CASSLLAGAGQETQYF.

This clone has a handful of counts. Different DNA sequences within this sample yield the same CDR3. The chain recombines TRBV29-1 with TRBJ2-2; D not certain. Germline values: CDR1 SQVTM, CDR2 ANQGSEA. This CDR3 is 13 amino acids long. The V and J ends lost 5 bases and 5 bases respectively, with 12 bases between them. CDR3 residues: CSVLRLSTGELFF. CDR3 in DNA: TGCAGCGTTTTGCGCCTATCGACCGGGGAGCTGTTTTTT.

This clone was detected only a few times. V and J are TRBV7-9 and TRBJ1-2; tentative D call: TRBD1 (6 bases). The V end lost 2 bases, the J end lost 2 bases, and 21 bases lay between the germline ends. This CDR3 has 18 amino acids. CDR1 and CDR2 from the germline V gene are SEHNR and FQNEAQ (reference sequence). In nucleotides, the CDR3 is TGTGCCAGCAGCTTACCACACCAGGGGCGGGGGTCCAACTATGGCTACACCTTC. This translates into CASSLPHQGRGSNYGYTF.

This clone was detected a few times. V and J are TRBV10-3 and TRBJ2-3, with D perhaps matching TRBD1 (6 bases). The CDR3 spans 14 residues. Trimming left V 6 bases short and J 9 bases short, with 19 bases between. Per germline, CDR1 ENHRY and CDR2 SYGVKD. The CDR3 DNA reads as TGTGCCATCAGCCTGACAGAATCGAGGGGGACGCAGTATTTT. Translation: CAISLTESRGTQYF.

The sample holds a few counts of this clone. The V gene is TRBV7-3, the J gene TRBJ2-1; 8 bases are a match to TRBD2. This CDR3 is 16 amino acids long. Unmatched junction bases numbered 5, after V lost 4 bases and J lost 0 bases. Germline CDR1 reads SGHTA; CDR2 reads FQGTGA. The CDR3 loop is CASSSLAGFSYNEQFF. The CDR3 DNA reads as TGTGCCAGCAGCTCGTTAGCGGGATTCTCCTACAATGAGCAGTTCTTC.

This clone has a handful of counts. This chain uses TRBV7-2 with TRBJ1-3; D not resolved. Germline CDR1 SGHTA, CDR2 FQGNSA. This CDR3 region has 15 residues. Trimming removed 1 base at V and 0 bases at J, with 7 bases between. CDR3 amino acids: CASSLGYSSGNTIYF. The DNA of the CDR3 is TGTGCCAGCAGCTTAGGGTACTCCTCTGGAAACACCATATATTTT.

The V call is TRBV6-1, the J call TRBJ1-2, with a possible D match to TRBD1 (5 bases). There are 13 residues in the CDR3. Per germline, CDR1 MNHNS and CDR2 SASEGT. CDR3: CGSGHKGLYGYTF. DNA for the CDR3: TGTGGCTCTGGACATAAAGGGCTCTATGGCTACACCTTC.

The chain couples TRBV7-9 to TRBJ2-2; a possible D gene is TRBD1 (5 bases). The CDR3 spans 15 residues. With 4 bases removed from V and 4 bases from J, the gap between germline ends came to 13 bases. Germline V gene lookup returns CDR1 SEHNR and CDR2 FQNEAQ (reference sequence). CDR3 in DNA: TGTGCCAGCAGCTCCTCAGGGTTAAGCACCGGGGAGCTGTTTTTT. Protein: CASSSSGLSTGELFF. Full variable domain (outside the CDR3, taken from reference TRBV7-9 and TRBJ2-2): DTGVSQNPRHKITKRGQNVTFRCDPISEHNRLYWYRQTLGQGPEFLTYFQNEAQLEKSRLLSDRFSAERPKGSFSTLEIQRTEQGDSAMYLCASSSSGLSTGELFFGEGSRLTVL.

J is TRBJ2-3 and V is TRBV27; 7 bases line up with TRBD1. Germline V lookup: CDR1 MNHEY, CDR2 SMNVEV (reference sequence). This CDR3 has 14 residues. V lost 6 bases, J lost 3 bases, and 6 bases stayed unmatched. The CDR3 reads CASRTGFSTDTQYF. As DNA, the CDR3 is TGTGCCAGCAGGACAGGGTTTTCGACAGATACGCAGTATTTT.

The CDR3 spells CALPSGGAVKNIQYF. The CDR3 nucleotides are TGTGCCCTCCCTAGCGGGGGGGCCGTCAAAAACATTCAGTACTTC. V gene TRBV6-9 combines with J gene TRBJ2-4, with 12 bases fitting TRBD2. This CDR3 has 15 amino acids. Germline-derived CDR1 and CDR2 are MNHGY and SVAAGI. V was clipped by 11 bases and J by 3 bases; unmatched bases: 8.

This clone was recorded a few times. As DNA, the CDR3 is TGTGCCAGCAGCTTGGTAGGGAGGGGAACTAATGAAAAACTGTTTTTT. Its protein product is CASSLVGRGTNEKLFF. This chain links TRBV5-6 with TRBJ1-4, with D possibly being TRBD1 (5 bases). The V gene lost 0 bases and the J gene lost 1 base, with 10 bases spanning the gap. The CDR3 runs 16 residues. Looked up from germline, CDR1 is SGHDT and CDR2 is YYEEEE.

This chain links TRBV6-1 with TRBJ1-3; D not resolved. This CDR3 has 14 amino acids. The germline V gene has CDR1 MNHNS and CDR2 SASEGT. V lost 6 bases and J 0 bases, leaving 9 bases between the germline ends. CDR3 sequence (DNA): TGTGCCAGCAGGGAGTCGATCTCTGGAAACACCATATATTTT. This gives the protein CASRESISGNTIYF.

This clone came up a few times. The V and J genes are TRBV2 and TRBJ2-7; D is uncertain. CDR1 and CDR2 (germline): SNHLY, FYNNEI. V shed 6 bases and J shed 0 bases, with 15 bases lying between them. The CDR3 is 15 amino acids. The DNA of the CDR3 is TGTGCCAGCAGACTATCCCGCGGCCTCTCCTACGAGCAGTACTTC. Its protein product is CASRLSRGLSYEQYF.

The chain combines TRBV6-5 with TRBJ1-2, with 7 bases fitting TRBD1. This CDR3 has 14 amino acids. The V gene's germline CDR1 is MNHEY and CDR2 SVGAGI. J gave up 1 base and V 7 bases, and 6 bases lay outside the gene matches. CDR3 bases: TGTGCCAGCACGAGACAGGGTGTTAACTATGGCTACACCTTC. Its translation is CASTRQGVNYGYTF.

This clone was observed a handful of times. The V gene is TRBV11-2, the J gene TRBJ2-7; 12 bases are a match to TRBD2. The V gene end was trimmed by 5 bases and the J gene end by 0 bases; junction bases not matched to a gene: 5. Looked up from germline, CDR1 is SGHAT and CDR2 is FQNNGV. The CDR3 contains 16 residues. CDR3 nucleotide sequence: TGTGCCAGCAGCCTGGGACTAGCGGGCAACTCCTACGAGCAGTACTTC. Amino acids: CASSLGLAGNSYEQYF.

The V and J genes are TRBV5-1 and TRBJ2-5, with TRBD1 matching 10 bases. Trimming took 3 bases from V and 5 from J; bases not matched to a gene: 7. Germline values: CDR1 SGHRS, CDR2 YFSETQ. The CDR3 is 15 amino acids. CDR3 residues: CASSSDRGIRETQYF. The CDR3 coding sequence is TGCGCCAGCAGCTCGGACAGGGGGATTAGGGAGACCCAGTACTTC.

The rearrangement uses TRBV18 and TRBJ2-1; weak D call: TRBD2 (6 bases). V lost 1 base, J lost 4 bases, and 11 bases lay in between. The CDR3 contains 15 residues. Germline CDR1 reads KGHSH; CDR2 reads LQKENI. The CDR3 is CASSPREAAYNEQFF. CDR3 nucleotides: TGTGCCAGCTCACCACGGGAGGCCGCTTACAATGAGCAGTTCTTC. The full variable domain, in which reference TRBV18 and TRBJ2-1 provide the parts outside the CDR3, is NAGVMQNPRHLVRRRGQEARLRCSPMKGHSHVYWYRQLPEEGLKFMVYLQKENIIDESGMPKERFSAEFPKEGPSILRIQQVVRGDSAAYFCASSPREAAYNEQFFGPGTRLTVL.

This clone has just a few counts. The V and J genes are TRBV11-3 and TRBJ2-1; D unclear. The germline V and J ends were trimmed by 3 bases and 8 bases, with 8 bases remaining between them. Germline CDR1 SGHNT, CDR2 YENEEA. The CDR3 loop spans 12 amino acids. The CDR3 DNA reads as TGTGCCAGCAGCTTTCTACGGGATGAGCAGTTCTTC. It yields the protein CASSFLRDEQFF. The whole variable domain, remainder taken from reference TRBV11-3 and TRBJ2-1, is EAGVVQSPRYKIIEKKQPVAFWCNPISGHNTLYWYLQNLGQGPELLIRYENEEAVDDSQLPKDRFSAERLKGVDSTLKIQPAELGDSAVYLCASSFLRDEQFFGPGTRLTVL.

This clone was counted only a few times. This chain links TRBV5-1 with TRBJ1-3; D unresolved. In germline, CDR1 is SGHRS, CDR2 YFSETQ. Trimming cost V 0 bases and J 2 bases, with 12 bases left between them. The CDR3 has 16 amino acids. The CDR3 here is CASSLDYWEAGNTIYF. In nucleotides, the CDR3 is TGCGCCAGCAGCTTGGACTACTGGGAGGCTGGAAACACCATATATTTT.

The CDR3 DNA is TGTGCCAGCAGCTTAGCTGTAACAGGGGTAGCTAACTATGGCTACACCTTC. It encodes CASSLAVTGVANYGYTF. The V call is TRBV7-2, the J call TRBJ1-2; 7 bases map to TRBD1. Per germline, CDR1 SGHTA and CDR2 FQGNSA. CDR3 length: 17 residues. The V gene end was trimmed by 0 bases and the J gene end by 0 bases; junction bases not matched to a gene: 7.